These 32 T cell receptor beta chains originate from one sample sequenced in a study of T cell changes during pregnancy in multiple sclerosis. The method was immunoSEQ multiplex PCR; TCRdb's version includes in-frame clones alone and lacks a portion of them. The sample has approximately 50,000 clones, less than 95% seen once. The sequences come from peripheral blood, collected in the third trimester of pregnancy. The receptor set was obtained from a female donor in good health, enrolled as a control in a pregnancy study.

This clone was recorded once. This chain uses TRBV5-4 with TRBJ2-1, with D possibly being TRBD2 (6 bases). Germline V gene sequence: CDR1 SGHNT, CDR2 YYREEE (reference sequence). Trimming removed 0 bases from V and 2 bases from J, with 12 bases in between. CDR3 size: 16 residues. The CDR3 DNA is TGTGCCAGCAGCTTGGAACCCGGCGGGACCTACAATGAGCAGTTCTTC. It yields the protein CASSLEPGGTYNEQFF.

The rearrangement links TRBV27 to TRBJ1-1; tentative D call: TRBD1 (5 bases). The germline gives CDR1 MNHEY, CDR2 SMNVEV (reference sequence). The CDR3 sequence is 11 residues long. Trimming left V 11 bases short and J 2 bases short, with 9 bases between. The CDR3, as DNA: TGTGCCGTAGGGGAAAACACTGAAGCTTTCTTT. It codes for CAVGENTEAFF.

The CDR3 coding sequence is TGCGCCAGCAGTGAGACCGGGAGGGTTAATGAAAAACTGTTTTTT. This sequence encodes CASSETGRVNEKLFF. This rearrangement joins TRBV10-1 to TRBJ1-4; unclear D gene. Germline V gene sequence: CDR1 WNHNN, CDR2 SYGVQD (reference sequence). The CDR3 runs to 15 residues. V was cut by 2 bases and J by 4 bases, with 11 bases left in between.

The genes are TRBV18 and TRBJ1-3; D not certain. The CDR3 consists of 16 residues. The germline CDR1 and CDR2 sequences are KGHSH and LQKENI. V was trimmed by 3 bases and J by 0 bases, leaving 12 bases between them. The DNA of the CDR3 is TGTGCCAGCTCACCGGTTGAAGGGAGCTCTGGAAACACCATATATTTT. Encoded protein: CASSPVEGSSGNTIYF. Combining the CDR3 with reference TRBV18 and TRBJ1-3 gives the whole variable domain NAGVMQNPRHLVRRRGQEARLRCSPMKGHSHVYWYRQLPEEGLKFMVYLQKENIIDESGMPKERFSAEFPKEGPSILRIQQVVRGDSAAYFCASSPVEGSSGNTIYFGEGSWLTVV.

The chain links TRBV4-3 to TRBJ1-6; no definite D call. CDR1 and CDR2 (germline): LGHNA, YSLEER. Trimming removed 1 base at V and 11 bases at J, with 15 bases between. The CDR3 sequence is 15 residues long. The CDR3 loop reads CASSQVAGLGTPLHF. DNA for the CDR3: TGCGCCAGCAGCCAAGTCGCGGGCCTGGGGACACCCCTCCACTTT.

The genes are TRBV11-3 and TRBJ2-5; D is undetermined. The germline V gene has CDR1 SGHNT and CDR2 YENEEA. The CDR3 is 12 residues long. V dropped 3 bases and J dropped 9 bases, with 11 bases sitting between them. In nucleotides, the CDR3 is TGTGCCAGCAGCTTGGCCCGTGGTGCCCAGTACTTC. Its protein is CASSLARGAQYF.

The V gene is TRBV18, the J gene TRBJ1-5; D is possibly TRBD1 (6 bases). Between the trimmed V and J ends, which lost 6 bases and 1 base, there was a span of 10 bases. CDR1 is KGHSH and CDR2 is LQKENI in the germline V gene. CDR3 length: 14 residues. Written as DNA, the CDR3 is TGTGCCAGCTCGGGCGGACAGAGCAATCAGCCCCAGCATTTT. Translated: CASSGGQSNQPQHF.

This clone came up once. V and J are TRBV5-4 and TRBJ1-2; 7 bases fit TRBD1. CDR3 length equals 13 residues. Losses at the gene ends were 4 bases for V and 8 bases for J; bases not matched to a gene: 8. CDR1 is SGHNT and CDR2 is YYREEE in the germline V gene (reference sequence). In DNA form, the CDR3 reads TGTGCCAGCAGCCCTGACAGGGCTGAGGGCTACACCTTC. Amino acid sequence: CASSPDRAEGYTF.

The V call is TRBV7-2, the J call TRBJ2-2; D might be TRBD2 (6 bases). Per germline, CDR1 SGHTA and CDR2 FQGNSA. The CDR3 runs 16 residues. The ends were cut back, 5 bases at V and 5 bases at J, with 18 bases in the middle. The CDR3 here is CASSEPGLPGTGELFF. CDR3 DNA sequence: TGTGCCAGCAGCGAACCGGGACTGCCCGGTACCGGGGAGCTGTTTTTT.

The chain uses TRBV2 and TRBJ2-2, with D uncertain. The V end lost 6 bases, the J end lost 9 bases, and 26 bases lay between the germline ends. CDR1 is SNHLY and CDR2 is FYNNEI in the germline V gene. The CDR3 runs to 17 residues. CDR3 nucleotides: TGTGCCAGCAGCCGGGTAGTATTAGCAATCACCGGCCGGGAGCTGTTTTTT. Its translation: CASSRVVLAITGRELFF.

This chain links TRBV19 with TRBJ1-5; tentative D call: TRBD1 (6 bases). V lost 7 bases, J lost 4 bases, and 17 bases lay in between. This CDR3 comprises 15 residues. Germline CDR1 is LNHDA and CDR2 is SQIVND (reference sequence). CDR3 protein: CASTIGGHLNQPQHF. The CDR3 DNA reads TGTGCCAGTACCATCGGGGGGCACCTAAATCAGCCCCAGCATTTT.

The chain carries TRBV11-3 and TRBJ2-1, with 7 nucleotides matching TRBD1. Trimming cost V 5 bases and J 5 bases; bases outside gene matches: 6. The CDR3 covers 14 residues. Germline CDR1 and CDR2: SGHNT and YENEEA. The CDR3 sequence: CASSPGTEHNEQFF. The CDR3 coding sequence is TGTGCCAGCAGCCCCGGGACAGAACACAATGAGCAGTTCTTC.

This chain joins TRBV4-3 and TRBJ2-3; 7 bases align to TRBD2. Germline CDR1 and CDR2: LGHNA and YSLEER. The V gene end was trimmed by 1 base and the J gene end by 7 bases; junction bases not matched to a gene: 8. The CDR3 is made up of 15 amino acids. The CDR3 region is CASSQATSVLNTQYF. CDR3 sequence (DNA): TGCGCCAGCAGCCAAGCAACTAGCGTTTTGAATACGCAGTATTTT.

V usage is TRBV30 and J usage is TRBJ1-3, with D tentatively TRBD1 (6 bases). This CDR3 has 14 amino acids. Trimming removed 0 bases from V and 0 bases from J, with 6 bases in between. Germline V gives CDR1 GTSNPN, CDR2 SVGIG (reference sequence). The DNA for the CDR3 is TGTGCCTGGAGTGTAGGGGGCTCTGGAAACACCATATATTTT. Translation: CAWSVGGSGNTIYF.

J is TRBJ1-1 and V is TRBV29-1; D uncertain. The CDR3 loop spans 12 amino acids. V lost 6 bases and J lost 4, with 12 bases in between. Germline V CDR1 and CDR2: SQVTM, ANQGSEA. CDR3 protein: CSVAVTGTEAFF. The CDR3 nucleotides read TGCAGCGTGGCGGTGACCGGCACTGAAGCTTTCTTT.

The J gene is TRBJ1-4, the V gene TRBV4-3; 9 bases are a match to TRBD1. Germline V CDR1 and CDR2: LGHNA, YSLEER. The CDR3 covers 17 residues. After removal of 0 bases from V and 6 bases from J, the junction contained 8 bases not matched to a gene. The CDR3 nucleotides read TGCGCCAGCAGCCAAGATATGGGGGACAGGGCCCATGAAAAACTGTTTTTT. Its protein product is CASSQDMGDRAHEKLFF.

The DNA for the CDR3 is TGTGCCTGGACGACCGGGACTAGCGTTAATACAGATACGCAGTATTTT. It is translated as CAWTTGTSVNTDTQYF. The chain is built from TRBV30 and TRBJ2-3, with 10 bases fitting TRBD2. The CDR3 covers 16 residues. The ends lost 4 bases at V and 3 bases at J; junction bases unmatched: 10. From germline, CDR1 is GTSNPN and CDR2 SVGIG (reference sequence).

The chain links TRBV6-6 to TRBJ2-2; 8 nucleotides align to TRBD2. V was clipped by 6 bases and J by 6 bases; unmatched bases: 9. This CDR3 is built from 15 residues. Germline V lookup: CDR1 MNHNY, CDR2 SVGAGI (reference sequence). The DNA for the CDR3 is TGTGCCAGCAGCAAACTAGCGGTGGGCCCCGGGGAGCTGTTTTTT. Its protein product is CASSKLAVGPGELFF.

The V gene is TRBV6-1, the J gene TRBJ2-1, with 8 positions matching TRBD2. Germline-derived CDR1 and CDR2 are MNHNS and SASEGT. This CDR3 is built from 15 residues. V lost 6 bases, J lost 3 bases, and 7 bases stayed unmatched. CDR3 sequence reads: CASSLGTRLYNEQFF. Written as DNA, the CDR3 is TGTGCCAGCAGCTTGGGGACTAGACTCTACAATGAGCAGTTCTTC.

The rearrangement joins TRBV19 to TRBJ2-2; a possible D gene is TRBD2 (6 bases). The V gene's germline CDR1 is LNHDA and CDR2 SQIVND (reference sequence). Trimming left V 5 bases short and J 9 bases short, with 10 bases between. The CDR3 loop spans 12 amino acids. CDR3: CASSPRTRELFF. In DNA, the CDR3 is TGTGCCAGTAGTCCCCGGACTAGGGAGCTGTTTTTT.

V and J are TRBV5-1 and TRBJ2-7; 9 bases line up with TRBD1. The germline CDR1 and CDR2 sequences are SGHRS and YFSETQ. CDR3 length: 15 residues. V lost 4 bases and J lost 3; bases outside the gene matches: 8. The CDR3 sequence: CASSPGQGYLYEQYF. DNA for the CDR3: TGCGCCAGCAGCCCAGGACAGGGGTACCTCTACGAGCAGTACTTC.

Only one count was recorded for this clone. The chain links TRBV5-4 to TRBJ2-5; D is perhaps TRBD2 (6 bases). The germline V gene has CDR1 SGHNT and CDR2 YYREEE (reference sequence). Trimming removed 4 bases at V and 5 bases at J, with 18 bases between. The CDR3 loop spans 15 amino acids. CDR3 in amino acids: CASSLEGPRGETQYF. Here the CDR3 DNA reads TGTGCCAGCAGCCTGGAGGGTCCTCGGGGGGAGACCCAGTACTTC. The full variable domain, completed using reference TRBV5-4 and TRBJ2-5, is ETGVTQSPTHLIKTRGQQVTLRCSSQSGHNTVSWYQQALGQGPQFIFQYYREEENGRGNFPPRFSGLQFPNYSSELNVNALELDDSALYLCASSLEGPRGETQYFGPGTRLLVL.

The chain joins TRBV6-1 to TRBJ2-6; a weak D match, TRBD1 (5 bases). CDR1 is MNHNS, CDR2 SASEGT, per germline. Trimming removed 1 base at V and 0 bases at J, with 13 bases between. This CDR3 is built from 18 residues. The CDR3: CASSEVGLLSSGANVLTF. In DNA, the CDR3 is TGTGCCAGCAGTGAAGTGGGGCTACTGAGCTCTGGGGCCAACGTCCTGACTTTC.

The rearrangement joins TRBV7-2 to TRBJ2-2, with 10 bases that match TRBD2. CDR1 and CDR2 from the germline V gene are SGHTA and FQGNSA. The CDR3 has 17 amino acids. J gave up 6 bases and V 5 bases, and 12 bases lay outside the gene matches. CDR3 protein: CASSLSASGRVAGELFF. CDR3 nucleotides: TGTGCCAGCAGCCTATCGGCTAGCGGGAGAGTTGCCGGGGAGCTGTTTTTT.

The rearrangement links TRBV5-1 to TRBJ2-7; 9 bases agree with TRBD2. This CDR3 is built from 15 residues. With 1 base clipped from V and 2 bases from J, the junction kept 4 bases outside the gene matches. CDR1 is SGHRS and CDR2 is YFSETQ in the germline V gene. The CDR3 loop reads CASSLLPSGTYEQYF. In DNA, the CDR3 is TGCGCCAGCAGCTTGTTGCCTAGCGGGACCTACGAGCAGTACTTC.

The chain carries TRBV6-6 and TRBJ1-2, with 7 bases aligning to TRBD1. The CDR3 loop spans 12 amino acids. V was clipped by 7 bases and J by 5 bases; unmatched bases: 4. Germline V gene lookup returns CDR1 MNHNY and CDR2 SVGAGI (reference sequence). CDR3 in DNA: TGTGCCAGCAAGGGACAGCTTTATGGCTACACCTTC. Translation: CASKGQLYGYTF.

The chain uses TRBV19 and TRBJ2-3, with a tentative D call TRBD2 (5 bases). CDR3 length: 14 residues. Germline-derived CDR1 and CDR2 are LNHDA and SQIVND (reference sequence). The V gene lost 3 bases and the J gene lost 6 bases, with 13 bases spanning the gap. The CDR3 DNA sequence: TGTGCCAGTAGTATCCTGCTAGCAACGGATACGCAGTATTTT. Translated: CASSILLATDTQYF.

The count of this clone is one. The chain joins TRBV18 to TRBJ1-1; D gene unclear. The CDR3 totals 15 residues. Per the germline V gene, CDR1 is KGHSH and CDR2 is LQKENI. Deletions cut 1 base from V and 4 bases from J, with 13 bases between. The CDR3 DNA reads TGTGCCAGCTCACCACTCCCTCGGCGGGGCACTGAAGCTTTCTTT. Protein sequence: CASSPLPRRGTEAFF.

V is TRBV18 and J is TRBJ1-1, with D hard to call. Looked up from germline, CDR1 is KGHSH and CDR2 is LQKENI. Trimming left V 6 bases short and J 1 base short, with 12 bases between. This CDR3 is built from 14 residues. CDR3: CASSPIESNTEAFF. DNA for the CDR3: TGTGCCAGCTCCCCGATTGAGTCGAACACTGAAGCTTTCTTT.

The rearrangement links TRBV4-1 to TRBJ1-2; D gene uncertain. Germline V lookup: CDR1 MGHRA, CDR2 YSYEKL. V was clipped by 0 bases and J by 4 bases, with 9 bases between them. This CDR3 comprises 14 residues. This chain's CDR3 is CASSQEGSTYGYTF. Written as DNA, the CDR3 is TGCGCCAGCAGCCAAGAGGGCAGTACCTATGGCTACACCTTC.

This chain uses TRBV29-1 with TRBJ2-1, with D maybe TRBD2 (6 bases). The germline gives CDR1 SQVTM, CDR2 ANQGSEA. V lost 6 bases to trimming and J lost 6 bases, with 12 bases between them. The CDR3 has 12 amino acids. The CDR3 nucleotides are TGCAGCGTCGTTCCGGGACTCAATGAGCAGTTCTTC. Translating gives CSVVPGLNEQFF.

The chain carries TRBV11-2 and TRBJ1-3, with a possible D match to TRBD1 (6 bases). The germline V and J ends were trimmed by 4 bases and 0 bases, with 10 bases remaining between them. Germline loops: CDR1 SGHAT, CDR2 FQNNGV. The CDR3 has 15 amino acids. CDR3 DNA: TGTGCCAGCAGCTCCACAGGGAGCTCTGGAAACACCATATATTTT. Its protein is CASSSTGSSGNTIYF.